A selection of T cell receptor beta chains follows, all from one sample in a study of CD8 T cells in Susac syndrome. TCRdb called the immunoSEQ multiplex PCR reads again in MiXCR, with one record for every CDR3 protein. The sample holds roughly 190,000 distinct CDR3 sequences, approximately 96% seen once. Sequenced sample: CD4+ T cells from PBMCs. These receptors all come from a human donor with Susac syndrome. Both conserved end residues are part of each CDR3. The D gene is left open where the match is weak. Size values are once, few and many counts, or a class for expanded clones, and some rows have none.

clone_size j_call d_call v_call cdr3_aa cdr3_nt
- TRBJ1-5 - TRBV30 CAWSGRISNQPQHF TGTGCCTGGAGTGGAAGAATTAGCAATCAGCCCCAGCATTTT
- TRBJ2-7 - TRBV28 CASTLGAMAASEQYF TGTGCCAGCACCCTCGGGGCGATGGCAGCTAGCGAGCAGTACTTC
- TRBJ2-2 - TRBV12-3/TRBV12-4 CASSYGQPDTGELFF TGTGCCAGCAGTTACGGACAGCCGGACACCGGGGAGCTGTTTTTT
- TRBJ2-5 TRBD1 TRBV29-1 CSVDKTGTEQETQYF TGCAGCGTCGACAAAACCGGGACAGAACAAGAGACCCAGTACTTC
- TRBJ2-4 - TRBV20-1 CSARDSYRKNNIQYF TGCAGTGCTAGAGATAGCTACAGAAAGAATAACATTCAGTACTTC
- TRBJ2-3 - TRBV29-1 CSVDQNTDTQYF TGCAGCGTTGACCAAAACACAGATACGCAGTATTTT
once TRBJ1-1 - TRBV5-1 CASSPTDRMNTEAFF TGCGCCAGCAGCCCTACAGACAGAATGAACACTGAAGCTTTCTTT
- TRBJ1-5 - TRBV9 CASSVGPTVSQPQHF TGTGCCAGCAGCGTAGGTCCGACAGTGTCTCAGCCCCAGCATTTT
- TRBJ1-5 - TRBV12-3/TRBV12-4 CASSLAPGPQHF TGTGCCAGCAGTTTAGCCCCCGGGCCCCAGCATTTT
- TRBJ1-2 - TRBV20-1 CSAPSRGSGNYGYTF TGCAGTGCCCCTAGCCGTGGGTCGGGTAACTATGGCTACACCTTC
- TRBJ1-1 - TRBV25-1 CASSDPRGGSTEAFF TGTGCCAGCAGTGACCCCAGGGGCGGTTCCACTGAAGCTTTCTTT
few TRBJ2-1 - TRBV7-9 CASSLGQYNEQFF TGTGCCAGCAGCTTAGGACAGTACAATGAGCAGTTCTTC
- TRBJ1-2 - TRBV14 CASSLDTFYGYTF TGTGCCAGCAGCCTGGACACTTTCTATGGCTACACCTTC
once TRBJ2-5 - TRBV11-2 CAIKGGLYQETQYF TGTGCCATCAAGGGGGGACTGTACCAAGAGACCCAGTACTTC
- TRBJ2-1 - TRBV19 CASNPGNNEQFF TGTGCCAGTAACCCAGGGAACAATGAGCAGTTCTTC
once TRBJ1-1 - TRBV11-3 CASSWRMNTEAFF TGTGCCAGCAGCTGGAGGATGAACACTGAAGCTTTCTTT
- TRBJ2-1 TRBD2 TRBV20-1 CSARDISGGSSYNEQFF TGCAGTGCTAGAGACATTAGCGGGGGGAGCTCCTACAATGAGCAGTTCTTC
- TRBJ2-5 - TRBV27 CASSLSEGWGETQYF TGTGCCAGCAGTTTATCGGAGGGATGGGGAGAGACCCAGTACTTC
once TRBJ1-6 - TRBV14 CASSVGSEGSPLHF TGTGCCAGCAGCGTGGGGAGCGAGGGTTCACCCCTCCACTTT
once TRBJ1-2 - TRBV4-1 CASSQETSSHGYTF TGCGCCAGCAGCCAAGAGACATCCTCCCATGGCTACACCTTC
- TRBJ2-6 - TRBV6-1 CASSEAPRGRASGANVLTF TGTGCCAGCAGTGAAGCCCCCCGGGGACGGGCCTCTGGGGCCAACGTCCTGACTTTC
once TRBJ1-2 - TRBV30 CAWESDSNGYTF TGTGCCTGGGAATCAGACAGTAATGGCTACACCTTC
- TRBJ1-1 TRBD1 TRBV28 CASSLWDRATTEAFF TGTGCCAGCAGTTTATGGGACAGGGCAACCACTGAAGCTTTCTTT
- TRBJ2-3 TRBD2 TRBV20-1 CSARPAGGLTDTQYF TGCAGTGCTAGACCGGCGGGGGGGCTGACAGATACGCAGTATTTT
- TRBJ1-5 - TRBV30 CAWSGQSGQPQHF TGTGCCTGGAGTGGACAGAGCGGTCAGCCCCAGCATTTT
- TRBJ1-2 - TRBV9 CASSEGWGNSYGYTF TGTGCCAGCAGCGAGGGTTGGGGGAACAGCTATGGCTACACCTTC
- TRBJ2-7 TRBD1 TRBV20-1 CSATRANRGLYEQYF TGCAGTGCTACTAGGGCAAACAGGGGGCTCTACGAGCAGTACTTC
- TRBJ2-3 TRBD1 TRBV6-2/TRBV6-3 CASSYNGQGSADTQYF TGTGCCAGCAGTTACAACGGACAGGGCTCGGCAGATACGCAGTATTTT
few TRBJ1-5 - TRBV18 CASSPTVSNQPQHF TGTGCCAGCTCACCGACGGTTAGCAATCAGCCCCAGCATTTT
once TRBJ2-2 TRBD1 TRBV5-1 CASSRGQGTTGELFF TGCGCCAGCAGCCGGGGACAGGGGACGACCGGGGAGCTGTTTTTT
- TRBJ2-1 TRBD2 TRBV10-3 CAISDTGGAGNNEQFF TGTGCCATCAGTGACACCGGGGGGGCCGGTAACAATGAGCAGTTCTTC
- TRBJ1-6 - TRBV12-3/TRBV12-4 CASGANASPLHF TGTGCCAGCGGGGCCAACGCTTCACCCCTCCACTTT
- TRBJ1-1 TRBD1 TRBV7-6 CASSYTGGTEAFF TGTGCCAGCAGCTATACAGGGGGCACTGAAGCTTTCTTT
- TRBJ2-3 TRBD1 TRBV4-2 CASSPGTVSTDTQYF TGTGCCAGCAGCCCAGGGACAGTTTCCACAGATACGCAGTATTTT
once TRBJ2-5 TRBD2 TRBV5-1 CASSRGTSGVETQYF TGCGCCAGCAGCCGCGGGACTAGCGGGGTTGAGACCCAGTACTTC
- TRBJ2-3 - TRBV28 CASSSQGWGTDTQYF TGTGCCAGCAGTTCCCAGGGGTGGGGCACAGATACGCAGTATTTT
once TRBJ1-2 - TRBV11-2 CASSLTSGGYTF TGTGCCAGCAGCTTAACCTCTGGTGGCTACACCTTC
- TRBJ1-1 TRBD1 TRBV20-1 CSARGQGPNTEAFF TGCAGTGCTAGGGGACAGGGGCCGAACACTGAAGCTTTCTTT
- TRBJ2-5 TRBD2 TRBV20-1 CSAPPGGGQETQYF TGCAGTGCCCCTCCCGGGGGGGGCCAAGAGACCCAGTACTTC
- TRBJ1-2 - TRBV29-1 CSVVLSIGSYTF TGCAGCGTTGTTCTCTCTATAGGATCCTACACCTTC
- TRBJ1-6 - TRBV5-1 CASSLAGDNSPLHF TGCGCCAGCAGCTTGGCGGGGGATAATTCACCCCTCCACTTT
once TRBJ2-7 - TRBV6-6 CASKSGGGYEQYF TGTGCCAGCAAGTCCGGAGGAGGGTACGAGCAGTACTTC
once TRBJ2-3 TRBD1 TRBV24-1 CATSAMGQGTDTQYF TGTGCCACCAGTGCCATGGGACAGGGGACAGATACGCAGTATTTT
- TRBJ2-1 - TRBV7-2 CASSAPGRGEQFF TGTGCCAGCAGCGCGCCGGGGCGGGGTGAGCAGTTCTTC
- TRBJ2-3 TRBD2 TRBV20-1 CSAPPLAASADTQYF TGCAGTGCTCCACCACTAGCGGCAAGCGCAGATACGCAGTATTTT
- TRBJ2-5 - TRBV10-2 CASSEGTQYF TGCGCCAGCAGTGAGGGGACCCAGTACTTC
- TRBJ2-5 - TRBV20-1 CSAVSDGETQYF TGCAGTGCTGTTAGCGATGGGGAGACCCAGTACTTC
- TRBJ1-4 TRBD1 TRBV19 CASRMGQPTWEKLFF TGTGCCAGTAGGATGGGACAGCCGACGTGGGAAAAACTGTTTTTT
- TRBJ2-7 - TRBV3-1 CASSQEARQYF TGTGCCAGCAGCCAAGAGGCCAGGCAGTACTTC
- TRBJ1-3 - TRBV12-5 CASGRDAGSGNTIYF TGTGCTAGTGGCCGGGACGCCGGCTCTGGAAACACCATATATTTT
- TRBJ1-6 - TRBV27 CASSLDSSYNSPLHF TGTGCCAGCAGTTTAGATAGCTCCTATAATTCACCCCTCCACTTT
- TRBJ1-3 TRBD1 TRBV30 CAWSVSGTGGNTIYF TGTGCCTGGAGTGTCTCCGGGACAGGGGGGAACACCATATATTTT
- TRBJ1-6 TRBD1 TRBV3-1 CASSQEHRGFHGLHF TGTGCCAGCAGCCAAGAGCACAGGGGCTTCCACGGCCTCCACTTT
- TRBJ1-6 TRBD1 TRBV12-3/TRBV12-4 CASSGTGGRNSPLHF TGTGCCAGCAGCGGGACAGGGGGCAGGAATTCACCCCTCCACTTT
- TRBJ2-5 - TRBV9 CASSVGVQETQYF TGTGCCAGCAGCGTAGGTGTCCAAGAGACCCAGTACTTC
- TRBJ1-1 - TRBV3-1 CASSQLGWEAFF TGTGCCAGCAGCCAACTCGGGTGGGAAGCCTTCTTT